This T cell receptor beta chain is drawn from a study of blood T cells in healthy people across ages (dated by TCRdb to about 2015). Background for the entire study: In model experiments, template switching captured roughly one uniquely barcoded TCR beta cDNA molecule for every two T cells. Age-related changes in TCR beta repertoire diversity were measured in the study by deep sequencing normalized with unique cDNA molecular identifiers. To avoid experimental bias, donors of different ages were spread randomly across the sequencing lanes. The donors were split into four age groups: young (average about 15 years), middle-aged (roughly 40), aged (about 62) and long-lived (82). Two additional independent replicas of 1 million unique cDNA reads from the same blood draw were analyzed for two donors (one aged 18 to 30 and one aged 80 or older).

The paper's findings and limits, for the study overall: Because profiling used bulk unsorted PBMCs, naive and antigen-experienced compartments could not be compared conclusively. Donor CMV infection status was unknown, potentially confounding age-related changes in expanded clonotypes. Total diversity estimates from one million sequenced T cells were considered lower bounds and underestimates. Observed TCR beta diversity per million T cells fell roughly linearly with age, and a significant reduction was already apparent by age about 36. There was a strong correlation between observed TCR beta diversity and the percentage of naive T cells measured by flow cytometry. Compared with the aged group, more naive CD4+ T cells, fewer expanded clones and increased TCR diversity were shown by the long-lived group, suggesting age selection.

V loses 1 base of germline sequence and J loses 2 bases, and the interval between the two ends is 12 bases. The CDR3 contains 15 residues, cysteine and phenylalanine counted. Just CDR3 DNA is preserved here, 45 bases in frame from base 1. The germline V gene (reference sequence) sets CDR1 to DFQATT and CDR2 to SNEGSKA. Systemically healthy Caucasian individuals from Russia, some 36 in total and aged about 6 to 95 years, were included as donors. Ten milliliters of peripheral blood were drawn from each donor into EDTA-treated Vacutainer tubes. Ficoll-Paque density-gradient centrifugation was used to isolate PBMCs, with at least 6.5 million per sample. Trizol reagent was used to extract total RNA from PBMCs, with at least 6 micrograms per sample. For every donor, an aliquot of PBMCs went through flow cytometry to measure the percentages of naive CD45RAhigh/CD27high T cells. The library was generated by 5' RACE. Sequencing was performed on an Illumina HiSeq 2500. The second PCR ran for roughly 7 to 11 cycles and used a J-beta primer mix along with a sample-barcoded 5' primer. A template-switch 5' adaptor carrying 12 random nucleotides introduced a unique molecular identifier onto each TCR beta cDNA molecule. At least 2.5 million CDR3-containing paired-end reads were obtained from each sample. First-strand cDNA was synthesized from all RNA with the Mint cDNA synthesis kit, primed by a TRBC-specific oligonucleotide. Following uracil-DNA glycosylase treatment, a first 18-cycle PCR with universal primers M1SS and BC2_uni_R was performed on all cDNA. The source study handled its data this way. For normalization, 1 million high-quality reads, each with a distinct molecular identifier, were randomly selected from each sample. Instead of being binned into consensus sequences, reads with shared molecular identifiers were discarded. MiTCR, with a Q25 quality threshold and the strictest error-elimination algorithm, was used for CDR3 identification, clonotype clustering and error correction. A nonparametric unseen species model with Euler transformation was used to estimate lower-bound total TCR beta diversity. The raw public reads went through TCRdb reprocessing: fastp at Q25, MiXCR clone calling, in-frame beta chains kept. Each entry merges the rows of one CDR3 protein and shows their most common DNA and genes. These V and J calls rely on TCRdb rather than the paper's analysis. This sample gives 1.5 million to 2 million distinct CDR3 sequences in total; 30% to 40% of them show up just once. The ten largest clones represent about 10% of the sample.

Turning to this clonotype: Its binding antigen is unknown. Base qualities are not recorded, but no much larger clone differs from it by a single base.

Recombination connected TRBV20-1 to TRBJ2-1; a tentative D match to TRBD2 spans 5 bases. Material for sequencing was blood. The receptor comes from a young woman in good health. The nucleotide sequence reads as follows: TGCAGTGCTAGAGTAGCGCCAGGTGCCTACAATGAGCAGTTCTTC. Its product reads: CSARVAPGAYNEQFF.